This TCR beta chain was sequenced during a study of tissue T cells after allogeneic stem cell transplantation. Study-wide results and caveats: Across patients, clones rarely overlapped, yet motif clusters were shared tissue-specifically.

V dropped 4 bases and J dropped 7 bases, with 4 bases sitting between them. Germline V lookup: CDR1 KGHPV, CDR2 FQNQEV (reference sequence). This CDR3 contains 10 residues. Documented time point: mouse harvest day 7 after allogeneic transplant. Each mouse received 10^7 T-cell-depleted marrow cells plus 10^6 splenic CD5+ T cells by tail vein. Sequencing of TCRbeta CDR3 at survey depth gave sequences and template counts. Clones were sequenced by immunoSEQ multiplex PCR, and TCRdb holds only the in-frame ones, with some missing. The table lists about 11,000 clones, 35% to 40% of them singletons. This clone was found a few times. The target antigen is unknown. Mouse gene names and germline throughout. Read sequence stops 1 residue before the CDR3 end, and the germline J gene provides the missing end.

The clonotype comes from a female BALB/c mouse given C57BL/6 T cells with graft-versus-host disease after an allogeneic hematopoietic cell transplant. Sample: skin. The rearrangement links TRBV26 to TRBJ1-1; no definite D call. CDR3 DNA, as far as it was read: TGTGCCAGCAGTCGGGAAGAAGTCTTC. It encodes CASSREEVF. The complete CDR3 sequence is CASSREEVFF.